This T cell receptor (beta chain) was identified during a study of blood T cell repertoires in COVID-19. On the study more broadly: The samples span acute and convalescent COVID-19 from the United States, Italy and Spain.

Germline CDR1 is MNHEY and CDR2 is SMNVEV (reference sequence). The CDR3 is 18 residues long. V was trimmed by 0 bases and J by 0 bases, leaving 12 bases between them. One Seattle source followed patients from active infection through their disease course. Measured with immunoSEQ multiplex PCR; TCRdb has only the in-frame clones, and not every one. The sample includes about 250,000 clones, over 75% of them seen just once. The rearrangement joins TRBV27 to TRBJ2-6; no reliable D call. The sequencing sample was made of peripheral blood. The source of this sequence is a human donor with COVID-19, enrolled during active disease. The donor label of this sample is uncertain. The CDR3 DNA follows: TGTGCCAGCAGTTTATCCGGTAACTTTTTCTCTGGGGCCAACGTCCTGACTTTC. Translating gives CASSLSGNFFSGANVLTF.